The 12 T cell receptor beta chains given below trace back to one sample, sequenced in a study of HIV-infected patients and healthy controls. No cell fractionation was done, so the repertoire covers all unsorted peripheral blood T cells. Reverse transcription used 450 to 650 ng RNA and constant-region primers for alpha and beta. Each of the alpha and beta chains got its own library through chain-specific third strand synthesis with indices. TCRdb passed the 5' RACE reads through MiXCR, listing each CDR3 protein once. The sample records over 8,000 distinct CDR3 sequences, under 11% being singletons. The specimen comprised blood, sampled before antiretroviral therapy. The receptors shown here come from an adult with HIV infection.

This clonotype was detected many times. The CDR3 DNA follows: TGCAGCGTTGAGAGGACTAGCGGGGCCCAAGAGACCCAGTACTTC. Encoded protein: CSVERTSGAQETQYF. The J gene is TRBJ2-5, the V gene TRBV29-1; TRBD2 aligns across 12 bases. CDR1 and CDR2 (germline): SQVTM, ANQGSEA. With V trimmed by 3 bases and J by 1 base, 3 bases remained unmatched. This CDR3 comprises 15 residues. Supplemented by reference TRBV29-1 and TRBJ2-5, the full variable domain reads SAVISQKPSRDICQRGTSLTIQCQVDSQVTMMFWYRQQPGQSLTLIATANQGSEATYESGFVIDKFPISRPNLTFSTLTVSNMSPEDSSIYLCSVERTSGAQETQYFGPGTRLLVL.

This clonotype has ten or more counts. The chain uses TRBV29-1 and TRBJ1-1; weak D call: TRBD1 (5 bases). CDR1 and CDR2 (germline): SQVTM, ANQGSEA. The CDR3 length is 13 residues. V lost 7 bases to trimming and J lost 7 bases, with 19 bases between them. CDR3 amino acids: CSGGRMGRSEAFF. CDR3 nucleotide sequence: TGCAGCGGGGGGAGGATGGGCCGTAGTGAAGCTTTCTTT.

This chain uses TRBV29-1 with TRBJ2-1; TRBD2 is a possible D gene (6 bases). The CDR3 runs to 14 residues. V lost 7 bases and J lost 6, with 19 bases in between. In germline, CDR1 is SQVTM, CDR2 ANQGSEA. The CDR3 nucleotides are TGCAGCGCCACTGGCCCTAGCGTCAGCAATGAGCAGTTCTTC. Translated, it gives CSATGPSVSNEQFF.

In this sample, this clonotype turned up many times. V is TRBV4-3 and J is TRBJ2-7, with D perhaps matching TRBD1 (6 bases). Trimming took off 0 bases at V and 5 bases at J, with 8 bases between the two ends. The CDR3 is made up of 13 amino acids. Germline V gene sequence: CDR1 LGHNA, CDR2 YSLEER. As DNA, the CDR3 is TGCGCCAGCAGCCAAGAAACAGGGAACGAGCAGTACTTC. Protein sequence: CASSQETGNEQYF.

In this sample, this clonotype turned up many times. The chain is built from TRBV29-1 and TRBJ2-5; D is uncertain. V dropped 6 bases and J dropped 4 bases, with 21 bases sitting between them. CDR1 is SQVTM and CDR2 is ANQGSEA in the germline V gene. This CDR3 has 15 amino acids. CDR3 in amino acids: CSVLRPATQGETQYF. In DNA, the CDR3 is TGCAGCGTCCTAAGACCCGCCACCCAAGGAGAGACCCAGTACTTC.

This clonotype was counted at least ten times. The V gene is TRBV20-1, the J gene TRBJ2-2; 7 nucleotides line up with TRBD2. The V gene end was trimmed by 1 base and the J gene end by 5 bases; junction bases not matched to a gene: 13. The CDR3 contains 17 residues. CDR1 and CDR2 (germline): DFQATT, SNEGSKA (reference sequence). CDR3 loop: CSARASASGPGTGELFF. CDR3 DNA sequence: TGCAGTGCTAGAGCCTCAGCTAGCGGCCCGGGTACCGGGGAGCTGTTTTTT.

This clonotype was observed at least ten times. The gene calls are TRBV12-3 or TRBV12-4 and TRBJ2-2; the D is unclear. V lost 0 bases, J lost 4 bases, and 15 bases lay in between. CDR3 length: 17 amino acids. The CDR3 sequence is CASSLAPSTALTGELFF. The CDR3 nucleotides are TGTGCCAGCAGTTTAGCCCCTAGTACGGCACTCACCGGGGAGCTGTTTTTT.

This clonotype was found many times. The chain links TRBV6-5 to TRBJ2-3, with D tentatively TRBD1 (5 bases). Germline CDR1 is MNHEY and CDR2 is SVGAGI. V dropped 0 bases and J dropped 1 base, with 5 bases sitting between them. CDR3 length: 14 residues. This chain's CDR3 is CASSYSTGTDTQYF. For the CDR3, the DNA is TGTGCCAGCAGTTACTCGACAGGCACAGATACGCAGTATTTT.

This clonotype was observed a handful of times. The V call is TRBV6-6, the J call TRBJ2-1, with D tentatively TRBD2 (7 bases). This CDR3 is built from 16 residues. Between the trimmed V and J ends, which lost 6 bases and 4 bases, there was a span of 19 bases. The germline CDR1 and CDR2 sequences are MNHNY and SVGAGI (reference sequence). CDR3 region: CASSSLRGGSYNEQFF. In DNA form, the CDR3 reads TGTGCCAGCAGCTCCCTGAGGGGGGGGTCGTACAATGAGCAGTTCTTC.

This clonotype was seen at least ten times. The chain has TRBV6-1 and TRBJ2-1; TRBD1 aligns across 9 bases. This CDR3 spans 13 amino acids. Germline V gene lookup returns CDR1 MNHNS and CDR2 SASEGT. After removal of 11 bases from V and 5 bases from J, the junction contained 7 bases not matched to a gene. The CDR3 sequence is CASRTGDHNEQFF. The CDR3 bases are TGTGCCTCTCGGACAGGGGACCACAATGAGCAGTTCTTC.

This clonotype is medium-sized within its sample. V usage is TRBV3-1 and J usage is TRBJ1-2; TRBD1 matches at 9 bases. The V gene end was trimmed by 3 bases and the J gene end by 7 bases; junction bases not matched to a gene: 9. This CDR3 region has 15 residues. Germline lookup yields CDR1 LGHDT and CDR2 YNNKEL (reference sequence). In DNA, the CDR3 is TGTGCCAGCAGCCAGGGTTCCTGGACAGGGGTTGGCTACACCTTC. It translates to CASSQGSWTGVGYTF.

This clonotype showed up many times. V usage is TRBV4-2 and J usage is TRBJ2-2, with 8 bases lining up with TRBD1. V gave up 0 bases and J gave up 5 bases; unmatched junction bases: 11. This CDR3 is 18 amino acids long. CDR1 LGHNA and CDR2 YNFKEQ come from the germline V gene. DNA of the CDR3: TGTGCCAGCAGCCAAGATATTACCCAGGGGGCAGGAACCGGGGAGCTGTTTTTT. It translates to CASSQDITQGAGTGELFF.